Sequencing of this T cell receptor beta chain was carried out in a study of T-cell memory formation after mild COVID-19. This clonotype has just a few counts. As yet, its antigen is unknown. Study findings and constraints: The study found balanced CD4/CD8 in clones contracting day 15 to 85 and a CD4+ lean in later expanders. Largely, contracting CD4+ clones fell within CM and EM, and contracting CD8+ clones within EMRA. Cross-reactive memory apparently joined, as some responding clones appeared in pre-infection memory.

The CDR3 totals 15 residues. CDR1 and CDR2 from the germline V gene are SGDLS and YYNGEE. V was trimmed by 0 bases and J by 5 bases, leaving 11 bases between them. TCRdb independently ran MiXCR on the 5' RACE reads; one entry per CDR3 protein. This sample has roughly 600,000 distinct CDR3 sequences, with approximately 19% found just once. The clonotype originates from an adult woman who had mild COVID-19 (a few samples of this study predate the infection). Cell type and time point are not known. The sample was PBMCs or a T cell subset sorted from them (not recorded which). The V call is TRBV9, the J call TRBJ2-2; perhaps TRBD1 as D (5 bases). The CDR3 reads CASSVAGPETGELFF. CDR3 in DNA: TGTGCCAGCAGCGTAGCAGGGCCTGAGACCGGGGAGCTGTTTTTT. Full variable domain (missing parts from reference TRBV9 and TRBJ2-2): DSGVTQTPKHLITATGQRVTLRCSPRSGDLSVYWYQQSLDQGLQFLIQYYNGEERAKGNILERFSAQQFPDLHSELNLSSLELGDSALYFCASSVAGPETGELFFGEGSRLTVL.